This T cell receptor beta chain was sequenced during a study of CD8 T cells in Susac syndrome. Random hexamers were used to reverse transcribe roughly 0.45 to 1 ug of RNA. MiXCR, applied by TCRdb to the immunoSEQ multiplex PCR reads, yields one record per CDR3 protein. In the table there are 150,000 to 200,000 distinct CDR3 sequences, under 95% of which are singletons. The CDR3 is 15 residues long. Germline V gene lookup returns CDR1 MNHEY and CDR2 SVGAGI. Trimming at V came to 8 bases and at J to 4 bases, leaving 9 bases not matched to a gene. The sample consisted of CD4+ T cells from PBMCs. The source of this sequence is a human donor in good health. The chain links TRBV6-5 to TRBJ2-2; TRBD2 agrees at 8 bases. CDR3 residues: CASRSSGVGTGELFF. DNA of the CDR3: TGTGCCAGCCGTAGTAGCGGGGTGGGCACCGGGGAGCTGTTTTTT.